The 5 T cell receptor beta chains listed next were all sequenced from one sample in a study of blood T cells in healthy people across ages. The second PCR ran roughly 6 to 11 cycles with a sample-barcoded 5' primer and J-beta primers. TCRdb re-called the 5' RACE reads through MiXCR, storing one row per CDR3 protein. The data contain fewer than 900,000 distinct CDR3 sequences, about 52% of them singletons. The source material was blood. The receptors here all came from a woman aged 55-69 years in good health.

Points on this clonotype: Germline and junction disagree at one end, which may indicate a read error. The J gene is TRBJ2-4, the V gene TRBV29-1, with 7 bases identical to TRBD1. The CDR3 runs 14 residues. Germline CDR1 is SQVTM and CDR2 is ANQGSEA. The CDR3 bases are TGCAGCGCTGAACACCTAGGGACAGACAAAATTCAGTACTTC. Residues: CSAEHLGTDKIQYF.

A few counts support this clonotype. The CDR3 here is CSAMDRGTDTQYF. The CDR3 coding sequence is TGCAGTGCTATGGACAGGGGGACAGATACGCAGTATTTT. The gene calls are TRBV20-1 and TRBJ2-3, with 10 bases aligning to TRBD1. The CDR3 length is 13 residues. J gave up 3 bases and V 4 bases, and 1 base lay outside the gene matches. CDR1 and CDR2 from the germline V gene are DFQATT and SNEGSKA (reference sequence).

This clonotype was detected only a few times. J is TRBJ2-1 and V is TRBV7-2; 12 bases map to TRBD2. V was pared by 8 bases and J by 10 bases, with 12 bases of the junction left unmatched. The germline V gene has CDR1 SGHTA and CDR2 FQGNSA. The CDR3 totals 15 residues. The chain's CDR3 is CASARLAGEFREQFF. In DNA, the CDR3 is TGTGCCAGCGCGCGACTAGCGGGAGAGTTCAGAGAGCAGTTCTTC.

This sequence joins TRBV10-3 and TRBJ2-2; 12 bases align to TRBD1. Germline CDR1 and CDR2: ENHRY and SYGVKD. This CDR3 region has 18 residues. The junction had 15 bases not matched to a gene; V was cut back by 7 bases and J by 6 bases. The chain's CDR3 is CAITAGQGASSSSGELFF. CDR3 nucleotide sequence: TGTGCCATCACTGCGGGACAGGGGGCCTCTAGCAGTTCCGGGGAGCTGTTTTTT.

The chain combines TRBV5-1 with TRBJ2-1, with TRBD2 matching over 7 bases. There are 14 residues in the CDR3. V gave up 7 bases and J gave up 5 bases; unmatched junction bases: 9. Germline V gene lookup returns CDR1 SGHRS and CDR2 YFSETQ. CDR3 coding DNA: TGCGCCAGCTCGGAACTAGCGCTTGACAATGAGCAGTTCTTC. It specifies CASSELALDNEQFF.